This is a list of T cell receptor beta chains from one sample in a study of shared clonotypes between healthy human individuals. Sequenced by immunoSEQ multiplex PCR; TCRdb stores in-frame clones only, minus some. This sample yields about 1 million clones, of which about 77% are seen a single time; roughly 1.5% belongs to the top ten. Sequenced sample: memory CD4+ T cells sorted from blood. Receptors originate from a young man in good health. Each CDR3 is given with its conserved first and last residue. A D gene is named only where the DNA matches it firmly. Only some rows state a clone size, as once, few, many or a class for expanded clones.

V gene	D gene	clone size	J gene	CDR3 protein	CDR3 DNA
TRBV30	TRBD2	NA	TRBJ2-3	CAWTKSGGSTDTQYF	TGTGCCTGGACCAAGAGCGGGGGAAGCACAGATACGCAGTATTTT
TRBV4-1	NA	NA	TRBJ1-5	CASSQGFEGQGTNIQPQHF	TGCGCCAGCAGCCAAGGGTTTGAGGGCCAGGGAACAAACATCCAGCCCCAGCATTTT
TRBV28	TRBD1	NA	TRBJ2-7	CASRSHPGQSSYEQYF	TGTGCCAGCAGAAGCCATCCGGGACAGTCCTCCTACGAGCAGTACTTC
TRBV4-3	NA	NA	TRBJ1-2	CASSQESAGLSYTF	TGCGCCAGCAGCCAAGAATCGGCAGGGTTAAGCTACACCTTC
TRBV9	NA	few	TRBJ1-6	CASSVAQGESPLHF	TGTGCCAGCAGCGTAGCACAGGGAGAGTCACCCCTCCACTTT
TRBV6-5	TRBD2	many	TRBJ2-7	CASRIRGRGEQYF	TGTGCCAGCAGAATTAGAGGGAGGGGCGAGCAGTACTTC
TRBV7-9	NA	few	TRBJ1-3	CASSLEVGTSSGNTIYF	TGTGCCAGCAGCTTAGAGGTGGGGACCTCCTCTGGAAACACCATATATTTT
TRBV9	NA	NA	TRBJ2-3	CASSAITDTQYF	TGTGCCAGCAGCGCCATCACAGATACGCAGTATTTT
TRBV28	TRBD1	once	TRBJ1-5	CASRRTGVGVGQPQHF	TGTGCCAGCAGGCGGACAGGGGTCGGGGTTGGTCAGCCCCAGCATTTT
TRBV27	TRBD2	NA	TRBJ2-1	CASSPISGRAKGFF	TGTGCCAGCAGTCCTATTAGCGGGAGGGCTAAAGGGTTCTTC